This TCR beta chain was sequenced during a study of Graves' ophthalmopathy and Graves' hyperthyroidism. V gave up 0 bases and J gave up 5 bases; unmatched junction bases: 14. Germline CDR1 is ENHRY and CDR2 is SYGVKD. The CDR3 loop spans 19 amino acids. RNA transcripts provided the template for amplifying TCR beta CDR3 regions. First-round RT-PCR relied on HTBI primers, and a second-round multiplex PCR came next. TCRdb re-analysed the multiplex PCR reads in MiXCR, keeping a single row per CDR3 protein. The data show around 1,000,000 distinct CDR3 sequences, 35% to 40% seen once. Uncontrolled infections, other autoimmune diseases, pregnancy or lactation barred patients from enrollment.

The chain uses TRBV10-3 and TRBJ2-5; 11 positions match TRBD2. This receptor was obtained from an adult man with Graves' hyperthyroidism. Input material: peripheral blood or thyroid tissue (not recorded which). CDR3 nucleotides: TGTGCCATCAGTGAGTCCCCCGTTTCTGGTAGCGGGGGGGCCGAGACCCAGTACTTC. This encodes CAISESPVSGSGGAETQYF.